The 11 T cell receptor beta chains presented below share a single source sample, sequenced in a study of CD8 T cells in Susac syndrome. Random hexamers served to reverse transcribe roughly 0.5 to 1 ug RNA. Via MiXCR, TCRdb re-called the immunoSEQ multiplex PCR reads, giving one row per CDR3 protein. The sample comprises some 260,000 distinct CDR3 sequences, 85% of which are singletons, and approximately 0.11% rests with the top ten. The sequenced sample consisted of CD8+ T cells from PBMCs. Receptors originate from a human donor with multiple sclerosis.

DNA for the CDR3: TGTGCCAGCAGTTCCGGGACAGTTGGTCCGGGCTACGAGCAGTACTTC. This gives the protein CASSSGTVGPGYEQYF. This rearrangement joins TRBV27 to TRBJ2-7; 7 bases fit TRBD1. This CDR3 is built from 16 residues. V trimming: 4 bases; J trimming: 3 bases; junction bases outside the gene matches: 12. CDR1 MNHEY and CDR2 SMNVEV come from the germline V gene (reference sequence).

The genes are TRBV7-9 and TRBJ2-1, with a weak D call TRBD2 (5 bases). The V end lost 3 bases, the J end lost 0 bases, and 9 bases lay between the germline ends. Germline lookup yields CDR1 SEHNR and CDR2 FQNEAQ (reference sequence). This CDR3 has 15 residues. In DNA, the CDR3 is TGTGCCAGCAGCTTCCCTCGGGGCTCCTACAATGAGCAGTTCTTC. Translating gives CASSFPRGSYNEQFF.

The rearrangement uses TRBV6-1 and TRBJ1-1, with D perhaps matching TRBD1 (5 bases). Deletions cut 8 bases from V and 0 bases from J, with 10 bases between. CDR1 is MNHNS and CDR2 is SASEGT in the germline V gene. CDR3 length: 13 amino acids. The CDR3 loop reads CASGGRLNTEAFF. Here the CDR3 DNA reads TGTGCCAGCGGGGGACGGTTGAACACTGAAGCTTTCTTT.

The chain recombines TRBV9 with TRBJ2-1; 7 nucleotides align to TRBD2. The V gene end was trimmed by 4 bases and the J gene end by 0 bases; junction bases not matched to a gene: 13. Germline CDR1 and CDR2: SGDLS and YYNGEE. The CDR3 consists of 18 residues. The CDR3 bases are TGTGCCAGCAGCCCTCACACTAGCGCCCACCGCTCCTACAATGAGCAGTTCTTC. Amino acids: CASSPHTSAHRSYNEQFF.

The rearrangement uses TRBV12-5 and TRBJ1-5, with a weak D call TRBD1 (5 bases). Trimming removed 6 bases at V and 9 bases at J, with 12 bases between. Germline V gives CDR1 LGHNT, CDR2 FRNRAP. This CDR3 comprises 12 residues. CDR3 in DNA: TGTGCTAGTGGCCAGGGATCAAGGCCCCAGCATTTT. Protein product: CASGQGSRPQHF. Supplemented by reference TRBV12-5 and TRBJ1-5, the full variable domain reads DARVTQTPRHKVTEMGQEVTMRCQPILGHNTVFWYRQTMMQGLELLAYFRNRAPLDDSGMPKDRFSAEMPDATLATLKIQPSEPRDSAVYFCASGQGSRPQHFGDGTRLSIL.

The V and J genes are TRBV3-1 and TRBJ2-3, with 8 nucleotides matching TRBD2. CDR3 length: 17 residues. V lost 3 bases, J lost 2 bases, and 10 bases stayed unmatched. The germline CDR1 and CDR2 sequences are LGHDT and YNNKEL (reference sequence). The CDR3 DNA sequence: TGTGCCAGCAGCCAGGTGGGAGCGGGAGTGCTCACAGATACGCAGTATTTT. This encodes CASSQVGAGVLTDTQYF.

The chain recombines TRBV9 with TRBJ2-3, with 7 bases aligning to TRBD2. This CDR3 has 17 amino acids. J gave up 5 bases and V 3 bases, and 15 bases lay outside the gene matches. Germline CDR1 SGDLS, CDR2 YYNGEE. CDR3 protein: CASSAPLSGLEVDTQYF. CDR3 coding DNA: TGTGCCAGCAGCGCCCCCCTTAGCGGGTTGGAGGTAGATACGCAGTATTTT.

The chain couples TRBV14 to TRBJ2-7, with D perhaps TRBD1 (6 bases). The CDR3 runs 14 residues. Trimming stripped 4 bases from V and 2 bases from J, with 12 bases between. The V gene's germline CDR1 is SGHDN and CDR2 FVKESK. DNA of the CDR3: TGTGCCAGCAGCCTACAGGGTTATGCCTACGAGCAGTACTTC. It yields the protein CASSLQGYAYEQYF.

The J gene is TRBJ1-5, the V gene TRBV19, with TRBD1 as a possible D gene (5 bases). The CDR3 has 18 amino acids. In germline, CDR1 is LNHDA, CDR2 SQIVND (reference sequence). V dropped 3 bases and J dropped 2 bases, with 20 bases sitting between them. DNA of the CDR3: TGTGCCAGTAGTATTATGGCAGTTCCGGCGGGGGGCAATCAGCCCCAGCATTTT. As protein: CASSIMAVPAGGNQPQHF.

The chain recombines TRBV7-9 with TRBJ2-7, with D possibly matching TRBD2 (6 bases). The V gene's germline CDR1 is SEHNR and CDR2 FQNEAQ (reference sequence). Trimming cost V 5 bases and J 3 bases, with 17 bases left between them. CDR3 length equals 15 residues. The CDR3: CASSPVGGGFYEQYF. CDR3 nucleotide sequence: TGTGCCAGCAGCCCTGTGGGGGGAGGCTTCTACGAGCAGTACTTC.

The genes are TRBV5-1 and TRBJ2-7, with D possibly TRBD2 on 6 matching bases. V lost 3 bases to trimming and J lost 0 bases, with 13 bases between them. The CDR3 runs 15 residues. Germline assignment: CDR1 SGHRS and CDR2 YFSETQ. CDR3 region: CASSWTGADSYEQYF. CDR3 DNA sequence: TGCGCCAGCAGCTGGACGGGAGCAGACTCCTACGAGCAGTACTTC.